This section outlines one T cell receptor beta chain sequence together with its context. Antigen specificity is unknown. The data originate from a study of T cell responses to AZD1222 COVID-19 vaccine. Whole-study findings and limits: At baseline, just five or six AZD1222 recipients tested seropositive. Two AZD1222 administrations were followed by greater Spike-specific TCR breadth and depth. Targeting of unmutated variant regions was reportedly seen in nearly half of spike-specific TCRs. Dominant CD4 TCR responses targeted spike regions 160-218 and 743-854.

Using immunoSEQ multiplex PCR, the repertoire was profiled, and TCRdb retains in-frame clones only, with some absent. The sample includes tens of thousands of clones, approximately 83% seen only once; the top ten take 6.3%. Germline CDR1 reads MNHEY; CDR2 reads SVGAGI. The V gene lost 5 bases and the J gene lost 7 bases, with 9 bases spanning the gap. This CDR3 is built from 12 residues. The V gene is TRBV6-5, the J gene TRBJ1-5; no clear D. This clonotype was sampled from an adult in good health. This sample comprised peripheral blood, obtained on day 0 of AZD1222 vaccination. CDR3 region: CASSRAGQPQHF. CDR3 in DNA: TGTGCCAGCAGTCGGGCTGGGCAGCCCCAGCATTTT.